The present entry profiles one T cell receptor beta chain with its context. This sample is drawn from a study of Ad26.COV2.S vaccination and SARS-CoV-2 variants. Study-level background: Administration of Ad26.COV2.S was intramuscular, either once or twice 56 days apart.

Treatment reported: 15 to 20 received Ad26.COV2.S at low or high dose, single or two shots; about 5 received placebo; per-sample allocation not given. Specimen acquisition occurred on day 63 following the initial vaccine or placebo injection. Vaccine was an Ad26 vector expressing Wuhan-strain SARS-CoV-2 spike. Using immunoSEQ multiplex PCR, the repertoire was profiled, and TCRdb retains in-frame clones only, with some absent. The sample has roughly 680,000 clones; roughly 90% are singletons. The germline V and J ends were trimmed by 1 base and 0 bases, with 10 bases remaining between them. Germline V gene lookup returns CDR1 SGHAT and CDR2 FQNNGV. There are 15 residues in the CDR3.

This receptor was obtained from a person aged 18 to 65 who received the Ad26.COV2.S COVID-19 vaccine or a placebo. The J gene is TRBJ2-7, the V gene TRBV11-2; no firm D call. This specimen was peripheral blood, taken in a trial of Ad26.COV2.S vaccine versus placebo. The CDR3 loop reads CASSLGAVNSYEQYF. The DNA for the CDR3 is TGTGCCAGCAGCTTAGGGGCTGTCAACTCCTACGAGCAGTACTTC.